The 13 T cell receptor beta chains listed next were all sequenced from one sample in a study of Graves' ophthalmopathy and Graves' hyperthyroidism. Researchers took RNA transcripts and amplified TCR beta CDR3 regions from them. First-round RT-PCR with HTBI primers preceded a second-round multiplex PCR. One entry per CDR3 protein, called by TCRdb with MiXCR from the multiplex PCR reads. The sample includes over a million distinct CDR3 sequences, about two fifths seen only once; the top ten take roughly 10%. The specimen sequenced was peripheral blood or thyroid tissue (not recorded which). These receptors were taken from an adult man with Graves' hyperthyroidism.

This clonotype has more than one count but fewer than ten. The chain is built from TRBV5-8 and TRBJ2-7, with 7 bases fitting TRBD2. CDR1 and CDR2 from the germline V gene are SGHTS and YDEGEE. J was trimmed by 3 bases and V by 4 bases; bases with no gene match: 7. The CDR3 length is 14 residues. CDR3 in DNA: TGTGCCAGCAGCCCCCGGGAGGAGCGCTACGAGCAGTACTTC. Translating gives CASSPREERYEQYF.

This clonotype was detected many times. This chain connects TRBV7-3 to TRBJ2-5; D possibly matches TRBD1 or TRBD2 (5 bases each). The CDR3 has 13 amino acids. The ends were cut back, 3 bases at V and 5 bases at J, with 10 bases in the middle. Germline lookup yields CDR1 SGHTA and CDR2 FQGTGA. CDR3 region: CASSFVWGETQYF. The CDR3 bases are TGTGCCAGCAGCTTCGTTTGGGGGGAGACCCAGTACTTC.

Here the CDR3 DNA reads TGCGCCAGCAGCCAAAAAGCGCGGGCGTCTGGCTACACCTTC. Translation: CASSQKARASGYTF. V gene TRBV4-3 combines with J gene TRBJ1-2; D is unresolved. There are 14 residues in the CDR3. Looked up from germline, CDR1 is LGHNA and CDR2 is YSLEER. Between the trimmed V and J ends, which lost 2 bases and 7 bases, there was a span of 14 bases.

The chain uses TRBV7-8 and TRBJ2-5, with 9 nucleotides matching TRBD1. CDR3 length: 14 amino acids. V shed 6 bases, J shed 5 bases, and the junction held 7 bases outside the gene matches. CDR1 and CDR2 from the germline V gene are SGHVS and FQNEAQ. The CDR3 loop is CASSPWTGVETQYF. DNA for the CDR3: TGTGCCAGCAGTCCCTGGACAGGGGTGGAGACCCAGTACTTC.

This clonotype was seen more than once but under ten times. This chain's CDR3 is CASSGTVTHAEQYF. The CDR3 DNA reads as TGTGCCAGCAGCGGGACAGTCACTCACGCCGAGCAGTACTTC. The genes are TRBV12-3 or TRBV12-4 and TRBJ2-7; TRBD1 aligns across 7 bases. With 6 bases clipped from V and 6 bases from J, the junction kept 11 bases outside the gene matches. This CDR3 is 14 amino acids long.

This chain connects TRBV19 to TRBJ2-7, with D possibly being TRBD2 (6 bases). Germline-derived CDR1 and CDR2 are LNHDA and SQIVND (reference sequence). CDR3 size: 15 residues. The ends were cut back, 3 bases at V and 5 bases at J, with 17 bases in the middle. The CDR3 DNA reads TGTGCCAGTAGTATGATGGGGGGACCGGGGGACGAGCAGTACTTC. The encoded protein is CASSMMGGPGDEQYF.

This chain joins TRBV10-3 and TRBJ1-2, with 7 bases that match TRBD1. The J segment lost 4 bases and the V segment lost 10 bases, leaving 12 bases of the junction unmatched. The CDR3 has 14 residues. Per germline, CDR1 ENHRY and CDR2 SYGVKD. The CDR3 DNA follows: TGTGCCAGCGGGATTACAGGGGACAGCTATGGCTACACCTTC. Encoded protein: CASGITGDSYGYTF.

This clonotype was seen ten or more times. The V gene is TRBV20-1, the J gene TRBJ1-4, with 7 bases that match TRBD1. The CDR3 is 14 amino acids. Looked up from germline, CDR1 is DFQATT and CDR2 is SNEGSKA (reference sequence). V was pared by 6 bases and J by 3 bases, with 7 bases of the junction left unmatched. The CDR3 DNA reads as TGCAGTGCCAGACAGGGTGGCGCTAATGAAAAACTGTTTTTT. It specifies CSARQGGANEKLFF.

The chain carries TRBV30 and TRBJ2-5, with TRBD2 matching over 9 bases. This CDR3 is 16 amino acids long. V shed 0 bases, J shed 5 bases, and the junction held 10 bases outside the gene matches. Germline CDR1 and CDR2: GTSNPN and SVGIG (reference sequence). CDR3 amino acids: CAWSVLAGGLWETQYF. As DNA, the CDR3 is TGTGCCTGGAGTGTACTGGCGGGGGGGCTTTGGGAGACCCAGTACTTC.

The chain recombines TRBV5-8 with TRBJ1-2; D is unresolved. There are 17 residues in the CDR3. Germline V gene data show CDR1 as SGHTS and CDR2 as YDEGEE. Trimming removed 6 bases from V and 7 bases from J, with 28 bases in between. The CDR3 loop is CASTRRGGRYDTRGYTF. The CDR3 bases are TGTGCCAGCACCCGCCGGGGTGGGAGGTACGATACTCGTGGCTACACCTTC.

The V call is TRBV25-1, the J call TRBJ1-1; D unresolved. V lost 1 base, J lost 11 bases, and 11 bases lay in between. CDR3 length equals 12 residues. The germline gives CDR1 MGHDK, CDR2 SYGVNS. CDR3 in DNA: TGTGCCAGCAGTGAATCTTGGACCAGCGCTTTCTTT. Translating gives CASSESWTSAFF.

The table lists this clonotype with a few counts. The chain has TRBV7-3 and TRBJ2-3; 7 nucleotides agree with TRBD1. The CDR3 covers 13 residues. Germline V gene lookup returns CDR1 SGHTA and CDR2 FQGTGA. Unmatched junction bases numbered 3, after V lost 2 bases and J lost 7 bases. The CDR3: CASSLSRGNTQYF. CDR3 in DNA: TGTGCCAGCAGCTTATCCAGGGGGAATACGCAGTATTTT. The full variable domain, its missing parts supplied by reference TRBV7-3 and TRBJ2-3, is GAGVSQTPSNKVTEKGKYVELRCDPISGHTALYWYRQSLGQGPEFLIYFQGTGAADDSGLPNDRFFAVRPEGSVSTLKIQRTERGDSAVYLCASSLSRGNTQYFGPGTRLTVL.

The chain couples TRBV25-1 to TRBJ2-7; no reliable D call. Between the trimmed V and J ends, which lost 5 bases and 1 base, there was a span of 18 bases. The CDR3 contains 16 residues. Looked up from germline, CDR1 is MGHDK and CDR2 is SYGVNS. CDR3 coding DNA: TGTGCCAGCAGTTCCTTTGGGCCACCTCATTCCTACGAGCAGTACTTC. It translates to CASSSFGPPHSYEQYF.